The source of this T cell receptor beta chain is a study of T cell responses to AZD1222 COVID-19 vaccine (dated by TCRdb to the early 2020s). In terms of the full investigation: A total of approximately 250 trial participants underwent TCR sequencing, of whom under 220 had received two doses of AZD1222 and some 25 had received two doses of the MenACWY control vaccine. Trial participants were enrolled by age into 18-55, 56-69 and 70-plus year subgroups, with roughly 160, 29 and 62 TCR-sequenced participants respectively. What the research found in general, with its limitations: Reportedly, almost half of the unique spike-specific TCRs recognized epitopes lying outside the regions that are mutated in the B.1.351 and B.1.1.7 variants. Conclusions about previously exposed vaccinees were limited because only six AZD1222 recipients were SARS-CoV-2 seropositive at baseline. CD4 TCRs associated with the vaccine covered the entire spike protein, and the dominant responses were in regions 160-218 and 743-854. The 56-69-year group was small, and its depth increase did not reach significance, likely because of low power. No day 14 peak-response samples were available, so repertoires were characterized only after the peak T cell response. Participants were mostly white British and included more females than males, and it was suggested by the authors that clonal diversity may have been underestimated. After two AZD1222 doses, both the breadth and the depth of spike-specific TCRs were significantly higher than at day 0 and than in MenACWY recipients.

The CDR3 regions of human TCRbeta chains were subjected to immunosequencing. As for how the authors treated the data: Repertoire TCRs were checked for matches against a reference library of SARS-CoV-2-specific TCRs that had been generated using the MIRA antigen-specificity platform. Breadth was defined as the fraction of unique TCRs that were SARS-CoV-2-associated, and depth was defined as the fraction of total T cells that were SARS-CoV-2-associated. Using the MIRA data, every spike-specific TCR was mapped to the spike region that the TCR reacted to and assigned to either a CD4 or a CD8 class. Log10-transformed breadth and depth values were compared by one-way ANOVA with Sidak's multiple comparisons tests. In TCRdb, the immuneACCESS table is reduced to in-frame sequences with V and J assigned. These tables do not hold every clone; where another copy was compared, an unresolved V gene accounts for under half, and the others remain unexplained. That table gives V, J and clone size, and the DNA gave D and trimming. The sample data list about 140,000 clones, and more than 80% of these were observed just once. Clones ranked in the top ten supply 0.7% to 1% of the sample.

The time point label on this specimen signifies: baseline before first vaccination. Reading the label with the study, this specimen's treatment or condition is: meningococcal conjugate vaccine given as trial control. Samples from vaccinated people were obtained from the UK trials COV001 and COV002, which included a single-blind randomized controlled phase 2/3 trial of AZD1222 (ChAdOx1 nCoV-19) in healthy adults. For TCRbeta chain sequencing, PBMC samples were collected from trial participants at day 0 and at day 28 after the second dose. A remark on this clone: It lacks a known antigen. Within one base of it there is no much larger clone, and no base qualities were kept.

From the germline V gene, CDR1 is SGHRS and CDR2 is YFSETQ. The CDR3 has 14 amino acids, counting the end cysteine and phenylalanine. Only CDR3 DNA is held: 42 bases, read in frame from base 1. V is trimmed back by 7 bases and J by 2 bases, and the junction contains 3 bases that no gene match accounts for. The TCR comes from an adult in good health. In this chain, TRBV5-1 is recombined with TRBJ2-7, and TRBD2 matches 13 of the central bases. The input for sequencing was peripheral blood, taken on day 0 of MenACWY control vaccination. Here the CDR3 is given as CASRTSGGTYEQYF. Here is the DNA: TGCGCCAGCCGGACTAGCGGGGGAACCTACGAGCAGTACTTC.